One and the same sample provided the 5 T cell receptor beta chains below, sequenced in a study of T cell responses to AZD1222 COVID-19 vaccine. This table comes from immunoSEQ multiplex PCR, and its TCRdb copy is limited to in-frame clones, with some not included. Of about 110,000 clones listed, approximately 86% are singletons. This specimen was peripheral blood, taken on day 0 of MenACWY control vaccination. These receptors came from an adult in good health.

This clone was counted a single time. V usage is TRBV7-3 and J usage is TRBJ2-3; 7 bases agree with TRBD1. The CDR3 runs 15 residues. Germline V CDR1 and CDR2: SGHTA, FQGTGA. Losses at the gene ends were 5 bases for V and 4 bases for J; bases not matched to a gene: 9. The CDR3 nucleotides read TGTGCCAGCAGCCCCCGACAGGGTAGTCCAGATACGCAGTATTTT. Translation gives CASSPRQGSPDTQYF.

For the CDR3, the DNA is TGTGCCAGCAGTGCATCCTTGGGGGTTGGCTACACCTTC. This sequence encodes CASSASLGVGYTF. The V gene is TRBV28, the J gene TRBJ1-2; possibly TRBD1 for D (5 bases). The CDR3 loop spans 13 amino acids. V lost 5 bases to trimming and J lost 7 bases, with 14 bases between them. Per germline, CDR1 MDHEN and CDR2 SYDVKM.

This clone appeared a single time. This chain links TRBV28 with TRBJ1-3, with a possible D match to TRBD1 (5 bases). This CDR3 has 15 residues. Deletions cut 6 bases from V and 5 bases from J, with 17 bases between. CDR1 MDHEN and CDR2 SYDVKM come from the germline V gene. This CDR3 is CASREFQGTRNTIYF. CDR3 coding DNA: TGTGCCAGCAGGGAGTTTCAGGGTACGAGAAACACCATATATTTT.

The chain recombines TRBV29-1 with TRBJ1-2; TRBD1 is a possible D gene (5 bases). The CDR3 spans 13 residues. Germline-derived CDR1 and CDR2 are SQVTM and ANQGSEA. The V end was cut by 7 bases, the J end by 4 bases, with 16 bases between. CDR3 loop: CSARDSTSYGYTF. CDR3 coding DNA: TGCAGCGCCCGGGACTCTACTAGCTATGGCTACACCTTC.

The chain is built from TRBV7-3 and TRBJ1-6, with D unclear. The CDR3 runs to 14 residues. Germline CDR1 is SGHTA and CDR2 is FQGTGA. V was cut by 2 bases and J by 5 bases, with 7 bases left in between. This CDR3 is CASSLQPDNSPLHF. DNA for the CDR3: TGTGCCAGCAGCTTACAGCCAGATAATTCACCCCTCCACTTT.